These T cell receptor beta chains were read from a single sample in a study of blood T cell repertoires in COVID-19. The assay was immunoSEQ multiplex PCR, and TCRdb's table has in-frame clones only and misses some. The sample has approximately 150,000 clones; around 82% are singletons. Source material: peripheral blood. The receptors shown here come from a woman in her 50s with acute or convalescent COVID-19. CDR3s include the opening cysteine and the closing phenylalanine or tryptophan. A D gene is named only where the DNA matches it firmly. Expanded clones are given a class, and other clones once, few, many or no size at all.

TGCGCCAGCAGCGCTACAGGGGATACGGACTATGGCTACACCTTC | CASSATGDTDYGYTF | NA | TRBJ1-2 | TRBV5-1 | TRBD1
TGCGCCAGCAGCCAGAGGACAGGGGATGGCTACACCTTC | CASSQRTGDGYTF | NA | TRBJ1-2 | TRBV5-1 | TRBD1
TGTGCCAGCGCACAGGGGTGGGAATACGAGCAGTACTTC | CASAQGWEYEQYF | NA | TRBJ2-7 | TRBV6-6 | TRBD1
TGTGCCAGCTCGCAGTCAAACACTGAAGCTTTCTTT | CASSQSNTEAFF | few | TRBJ1-1 | TRBV18 | NA
TGTGCCTGGAGTGTAGGAGGGACTAATGAAAAACTGTTTTTT | CAWSVGGTNEKLFF | few | TRBJ1-4 | TRBV30 | NA
TGCGCCAGCAGCGGGGCGAGCGAAACCTACGAGCAGTACTTC | CASSGASETYEQYF | NA | TRBJ2-7 | TRBV5-1 | NA
TGCGCCAGCAGCTTGATGTTCCTAGCGGGGGGCACCGGGGAGCTGTTTTTT | CASSLMFLAGGTGELFF | NA | TRBJ2-2 | TRBV5-1 | TRBD2
TGCAGCGGGGTAGGGGCGGGAGCATACCAAGAGACCCAGTACTTC | CSGVGAGAYQETQYF | few | TRBJ2-5 | TRBV29-1 | TRBD2
TGTGCCAGTAGTCAGACTAGCGGGGGATACAATGAGCAGTTCTTC | CASSQTSGGYNEQFF | few | TRBJ2-1 | TRBV19 | TRBD2
TGTGCCAGCAGCTTAGGGCAGGGGGAAGCCGAGCAGTACTTC | CASSLGQGEAEQYF | once | TRBJ2-7 | TRBV13 | TRBD1
TGTGCCAGTAGTATACAAGGGGGTACAGCTAACTATGGCTACACCTTC | CASSIQGGTANYGYTF | NA | TRBJ1-2 | TRBV19 | NA
TGTGCCAGCAGCTCCTCCGTTCTCTATGGCTACACCTTC | CASSSSVLYGYTF | NA | TRBJ1-2 | TRBV7-2 | NA
TGTGCCAGCAGCATATTTAGGTTAAGACCGGGACAGCAATTGACCTACGAGCAGTACTTC | CASSIFRLRPGQQLTYEQYF | many | TRBJ2-7 | TRBV21-1 | NA
TGTGCCAGCAGTTTATCGTTGGCAGGGGGCAACTATGGCTACACCTTC | CASSLSLAGGNYGYTF | NA | TRBJ1-2 | TRBV27 | TRBD1
TGTGCCACCAGTGTTTCACAGGGGAAGGCTTTCTTT | CATSVSQGKAFF | NA | TRBJ1-1 | TRBV24-1 | TRBD1
TGTGCCAGCAGCTCGGACTTCTACGAGCAGTACTTC | CASSSDFYEQYF | few | TRBJ2-7 | TRBV11-2 | NA
TGTGCCAGCAGCGAGGGTGGTCAGGGGGTCTACAATGAGCAGTTCTTC | CASSEGGQGVYNEQFF | NA | TRBJ2-1 | TRBV7-9 | TRBD1
TGCGCCAGCAGCTTGGGACAGAGCTCCTACAATGAGCAGTTCTTC | CASSLGQSSYNEQFF | NA | TRBJ2-1 | TRBV5-1 | NA
TGTGCCAGCAGCCTAAGACAGGTGGGGAATGAGCAGTTCTTC | CASSLRQVGNEQFF | NA | TRBJ2-1 | TRBV7-2 | NA
TGTGCCTGGCCCGGGACAACAATCACCGGGGAGCTGTTTTTT | CAWPGTTITGELFF | NA | TRBJ2-2 | TRBV30 | NA
TGTGCCAGCAGTTTGACAGGGGGCGAAGAGACCCAGTACTTC | CASSLTGGEETQYF | NA | TRBJ2-5 | TRBV6-5 | TRBD1
TGTGCCAGCAGCCTACCGACAGGAGACAATCAGCCCCAGCATTTT | CASSLPTGDNQPQHF | NA | TRBJ1-5 | TRBV6-2/TRBV6-3 | NA
TGTGCCAGCAGCAACCCGATCAGCGGGGGGAACTACAATGAGCAGTTCTTC | CASSNPISGGNYNEQFF | few | TRBJ2-1 | TRBV7-2 | TRBD2
TGTGCCAGCAGCTTAACCGGGGTGAACTACAATGAGCAGTTCTTC | CASSLTGVNYNEQFF | NA | TRBJ2-1 | TRBV7-3 | NA
TGTGCCAGCAGCTTGGAGGGCGGTACCTACAATGAGCAGTTCTTC | CASSLEGGTYNEQFF | NA | TRBJ2-1 | TRBV7-3 | NA
TGTGCCAGCAACGGACAGGTCCCCTGCTCCTATAATTCACCCCTCCACTTT | CASNGQVPCSYNSPLHF | NA | TRBJ1-6 | TRBV21-1 | NA
TGCGCCAGCAGCCGGGGGACTAGCGGGGATCTGGCTGAGCAGTTCTTC | CASSRGTSGDLAEQFF | once | TRBJ2-1 | TRBV5-1 | TRBD2
TGTGCCAGCAGCTTAATTTCAGGGCCCAATGAGCAGTTCTTC | CASSLISGPNEQFF | NA | TRBJ2-1 | TRBV7-6 | NA
TGTGCCAGCAGCTTAGTGTCAGGGCTTAATCAGCCCCAGCATTTT | CASSLVSGLNQPQHF | NA | TRBJ1-5 | TRBV7-2 | NA
TGCGCCAGCAGTCCCGGGACAGGGAACACTGAAGCTTTCTTT | CASSPGTGNTEAFF | once | TRBJ1-1 | TRBV5-1 | TRBD1
TGTGCCAGCAGTTACACCGGGACAGGGGAGGGCTATGGCTACACCTTC | CASSYTGTGEGYGYTF | NA | TRBJ1-2 | TRBV6-5 | TRBD1
TGTGCCACCAGAGAGGACAGGGGGCTTCATCAGCCCCAGCATTTT | CATREDRGLHQPQHF | few | TRBJ1-5 | TRBV15 | TRBD1
TGTGCCAGCACCTGGAGTCTTGGAAACACCATATATTTT | CASTWSLGNTIYF | few | TRBJ1-3 | TRBV6-5 | NA
TGTGCCAGCAGTTCGAGCGGGGACTCCACAGATACGCAGTATTTT | CASSSSGDSTDTQYF | NA | TRBJ2-3 | TRBV28 | TRBD2
TGTGCCAGCAGCCTCTCCTACAGGGGGGATGGCTACACCTTC | CASSLSYRGDGYTF | NA | TRBJ1-2 | TRBV7-2 | TRBD1
TGTGCCAGCAGCCCCTTAAGAGTTAACTATGGCTACACCTTC | CASSPLRVNYGYTF | few | TRBJ1-2 | TRBV7-6 | NA
TGTGCCACTCCGAGGGGACAGAACTTGAACACTGAAGCTTTCTTT | CATPRGQNLNTEAFF | NA | TRBJ1-1 | TRBV2 | TRBD1